This is a list of T cell receptor beta chains from one sample in a study of Ad26.COV2.S vaccination and SARS-CoV-2 variants. Generated by immunoSEQ multiplex PCR, the TCRdb table keeps only in-frame clones and is missing some. The sample lists approximately 480,000 clones; roughly 89% were seen once. Sample: peripheral blood, taken in a trial of Ad26.COV2.S vaccine versus placebo. The source of these receptors is a person aged 18-65 years who received the Ad26.COV2.S COVID-19 vaccine or a placebo. The CDR3 runs from the conserved cysteine through the conserved F or W. D genes are given only for firm matches. The size entry is marked missing in some rows and otherwise reads once, few, many or a size class.

V	J	D	size	CDR3	DNA
TRBV25-1	TRBJ2-7	-	-	CASSGRNYEQYF	TGTGCCAGCAGTGGAAGAAATTACGAGCAGTACTTC
TRBV9	TRBJ1-2	-	-	CASTAGRGANYGYTF	TGTGCCAGCACCGCAGGCAGGGGAGCTAACTATGGCTACACCTTC
TRBV5-1	TRBJ1-1	TRBD1	-	CASGGQGRTEAFF	TGCGCCAGCGGGGGACAGGGAAGGACTGAAGCTTTCTTT
TRBV24-1	TRBJ2-3	-	-	CATGLEGYTDTQYF	TGTGCCACCGGGCTAGAAGGTTACACAGATACGCAGTATTTT
TRBV7-9	TRBJ1-2	-	-	CASSGTGSSYGYTF	TGTGCCAGCAGCGGTACAGGGAGTAGCTATGGCTACACCTTC
TRBV14	TRBJ2-5	TRBD2	-	CASSQEGLAMGETQYF	TGTGCCAGCAGCCAAGAAGGACTAGCGATGGGAGAGACCCAGTACTTC
TRBV15	TRBJ2-1	TRBD2	-	CATSRGLIKSALADTYNEQFF	TGTGCCACCAGCAGAGGGCTTATTAAGTCGGCTCTAGCGGATACCTACAATGAGCAGTTCTTC
TRBV3-1/TRBV3-2	TRBJ2-7	-	-	CASSRTVNSYEQYF	TGTGCCAGCAGCCGGACAGTCAACTCCTACGAGCAGTACTTC
TRBV10-3	TRBJ2-7	-	-	CAISEPVGLGAAASSYEQYF	TGTGCCATCAGTGAGCCGGTTGGCCTCGGGGCGGCGGCGAGCTCCTACGAGCAGTACTTC
TRBV3-1/TRBV3-2	TRBJ2-5	TRBD2	-	CASRRLAGGKETQYF	TGTGCCAGCAGGAGACTAGCGGGAGGCAAAGAGACCCAGTACTTC
TRBV29-1	TRBJ2-1	-	-	CSVDVDGQGGEQFF	TGCAGCGTCGATGTGGACGGGCAAGGGGGTGAGCAGTTCTTC
TRBV5-4	TRBJ1-1	-	-	CASSLAQGYLTEAFF	TGTGCCAGCAGCTTGGCCCAGGGTTACCTCACTGAAGCTTTCTTT
TRBV6-2/TRBV6-3	TRBJ2-2	-	-	CASSRSGELFF	TGTGCCAGCAGCAGGTCCGGGGAGCTGTTTTTT
TRBV9	TRBJ2-2	-	-	CASSGYWTADTGELFF	TGTGCCAGCAGCGGGTATTGGACAGCCGACACCGGGGAGCTGTTTTTT
TRBV27	TRBJ2-7	TRBD1	-	CASSPDRGRAYEQYF	TGTGCCAGCAGTCCGGACAGGGGCCGAGCCTACGAGCAGTACTTC
TRBV4-2	TRBJ1-1	-	-	CASSPRRGLLLTEAFF	TGTGCCAGCAGCCCGCGACGAGGACTGTTGCTCACTGAAGCTTTCTTT
TRBV5-1	TRBJ1-2	-	-	CASSWDLYGYTF	TGCGCCAGCAGCTGGGATCTTTATGGCTACACCTTC
TRBV6-2/TRBV6-3	TRBJ2-7	TRBD1	-	CASSQGQGQYF	TGTGCCAGCAGTCAAGGACAGGGGCAGTACTTC
TRBV25-1	TRBJ2-1	TRBD1	-	CASSVHLQGARGNEQFF	TGTGCCAGCAGTGTACATCTACAGGGGGCCAGGGGGAATGAGCAGTTCTTC
TRBV15	TRBJ2-4	TRBD2	once	CATSIGTSGKNIQYF	TGTGCCACCAGCATAGGGACTAGCGGCAAAAACATTCAGTACTTC
TRBV5-4	TRBJ1-1	TRBD1	-	CASTLQGVMNTEAFF	TGTGCCAGCACACTGCAGGGGGTCATGAACACTGAAGCTTTCTTT
TRBV25-1	TRBJ2-3	TRBD1	few	CASSESDRSTDTQYF	TGTGCCAGCAGTGAATCGGACAGGTCCACAGATACGCAGTATTTT
TRBV28	TRBJ2-1	TRBD2	-	CASRWTSGRWGEQFF	TGTGCCAGCAGGTGGACTAGCGGGAGGTGGGGTGAGCAGTTCTTC
TRBV5-5	TRBJ1-2	-	-	CASSYTPLGAYGYTF	TGTGCCAGCAGCTACACCCCCCTAGGCGCCTATGGCTACACCTTC
TRBV7-2	TRBJ2-7	-	-	CASSLKRSYEQYF	TGTGCCAGCAGCTTGAAGCGGTCTTACGAGCAGTACTTC
TRBV4-2	TRBJ2-1	TRBD2	-	CASSHTNSAGGYGEQFF	TGTGCCAGCAGCCATACAAATTCAGCGGGAGGGTATGGTGAGCAGTTCTTC
TRBV5-6	TRBJ2-7	-	-	CASSLDAYEQYF	TGTGCCAGCAGCTTGGATGCGTACGAGCAGTACTTC
TRBV7-3	TRBJ1-2	-	-	CASSLKMSRAHGYTF	TGTGCCAGCAGCTTAAAAATGTCCCGGGCCCATGGCTACACCTTC
TRBV28	TRBJ2-2	-	-	CASGGTGFNTGELFF	TGTGCCAGCGGAGGGACCGGATTTAACACCGGGGAGCTGTTTTTT
TRBV10-3	TRBJ1-3	-	many	CAISAETYSGNTIYF	TGTGCCATCAGTGCTGAGACATACTCTGGAAACACCATATATTTT
TRBV10-3	TRBJ1-1	-	-	CAIRMGPTGTEAFF	TGTGCCATCAGGATGGGACCCACGGGGACTGAAGCTTTCTTT
TRBV2	TRBJ1-2	-	-	CASSLSLSGDGYTF	TGTGCCAGCAGTTTATCACTATCGGGGGACGGCTACACCTTC
TRBV18	TRBJ1-5	-	-	CASSRGMGSNQPQHF	TGTGCCAGCTCACGGGGGATGGGAAGCAATCAGCCCCAGCATTTT
TRBV6-4	TRBJ1-4	-	-	CASRAGNEKLFF	TGTGCCAGCAGAGCAGGGAATGAAAAACTGTTTTTT
TRBV12-3/TRBV12-4	TRBJ1-3	-	-	CASSQNAGNTIYF	TGTGCCAGCAGCCAAAACGCGGGAAACACCATATATTTT
TRBV19	TRBJ1-3	-	-	CASSPWRGNLNTIYF	TGTGCCAGTAGTCCGTGGAGGGGGAACCTTAACACCATATATTTT
TRBV6-5	TRBJ2-7	-	-	CASSLDSHYEQYF	TGTGCCAGCAGTTTAGACAGTCATTACGAGCAGTACTTC
TRBV4-2	TRBJ2-7	TRBD2	-	CASSQEIGLAAGEQYF	TGTGCCAGCAGCCAAGAAATAGGTCTAGCGGCGGGCGAGCAGTACTTC
TRBV7-8	TRBJ2-1	-	once	CASSLHDGRGWNEQFF	TGTGCCAGCAGCTTACACGATGGAAGGGGCTGGAATGAGCAGTTCTTC
TRBV5-1	TRBJ2-7	TRBD1	-	CASSLEGALVSPYF	TGCGCCAGCAGCTTGGAGGGGGCGCTCGTATCGCCGTACTTC
TRBV28	TRBJ2-2	-	once	CASRRMPGELFF	TGTGCCAGCAGACGGATGCCCGGGGAGCTGTTTTTT
TRBV27	TRBJ1-6	-	-	CASSFRDLNSPLHF	TGTGCCAGCAGTTTCCGGGACCTTAATTCACCCCTCCACTTT
TRBV19	TRBJ2-7	TRBD2	-	CASRGLADSSYEQYF	TGTGCCAGTAGGGGACTAGCGGATAGCTCCTACGAGCAGTACTTC
TRBV15	TRBJ2-5	TRBD1	-	CATSRDGGQGRETQYF	TGTGCCACCAGCAGAGATGGGGGACAGGGACGGGAGACCCAGTACTTC
TRBV28	TRBJ2-1	TRBD2	-	CASKAGGAGEQFF	TGTGCCAGCAAGGCCGGGGGGGCCGGTGAGCAGTTCTTC
TRBV7-2	TRBJ2-7	TRBD2	-	CASSLAPSGSKDEQYF	TGTGCCAGCAGCTTAGCGCCTAGCGGGAGTAAAGACGAGCAGTACTTC
TRBV4-3	TRBJ2-3	-	once	CASSQEGRVATQYF	TGCGCCAGCAGCCAAGAGGGAAGGGTCGCTACGCAGTATTTT
TRBV5-1	TRBJ2-3	TRBD1	-	CATGQGFRDTDTQYF	TGCGCCACGGGACAGGGGTTTCGGGACACAGATACGCAGTATTTT
TRBV19	TRBJ1-2	-	-	CASSISRTSYGYTF	TGTGCCAGTAGTATATCCAGGACGTCCTATGGCTACACCTTC
TRBV7-3	TRBJ2-5	TRBD1	-	CAGSPAGQGYVQETQYF	TGTGCCGGCAGCCCCGCGGGACAGGGGTACGTCCAAGAGACCCAGTACTTC
TRBV6-2/TRBV6-3	TRBJ1-2	-	-	CASSYGRRQPYGYTF	TGTGCCAGCAGTTACGGTCGGAGGCAACCCTATGGCTACACCTTC
TRBV28	TRBJ1-5	-	-	CASSMSAGRGGDNQPQHF	TGTGCCAGCAGTATGTCGGCGGGTCGGGGCGGTGATAATCAGCCCCAGCATTTT
TRBV7-6	TRBJ2-2	-	-	CASSPTGLPLTGELFF	TGTGCCAGCAGCCCAACGGGGCTACCTCTTACCGGGGAGCTGTTTTTT
TRBV19	TRBJ2-1	TRBD2	-	CASSRGREKQFF	TGTGCCAGTAGTCGCGGGAGGGAAAAGCAGTTCTTC
TRBV27	TRBJ2-1	TRBD2	-	CASSPGLAGHNEQFF	TGTGCCAGCAGTCCGGGACTAGCGGGCCACAATGAGCAGTTCTTC